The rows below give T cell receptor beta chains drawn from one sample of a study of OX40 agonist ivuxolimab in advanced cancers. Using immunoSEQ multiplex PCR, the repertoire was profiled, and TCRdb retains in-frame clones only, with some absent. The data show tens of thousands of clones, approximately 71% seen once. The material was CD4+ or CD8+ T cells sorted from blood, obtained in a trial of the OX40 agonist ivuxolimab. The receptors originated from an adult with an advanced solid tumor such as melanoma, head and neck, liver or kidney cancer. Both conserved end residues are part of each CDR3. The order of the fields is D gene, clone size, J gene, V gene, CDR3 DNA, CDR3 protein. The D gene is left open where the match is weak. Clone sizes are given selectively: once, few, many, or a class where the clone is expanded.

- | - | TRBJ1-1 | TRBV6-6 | TGTGCCAGCAGTTACGAAGTTGCTGAAGCTTTCTTT | CASSYEVAEAFF
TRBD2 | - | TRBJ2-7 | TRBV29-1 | TGCAGCGTTGAAGATCAGAGAGCGGGACCCTACGAGCAGTACTTC | CSVEDQRAGPYEQYF
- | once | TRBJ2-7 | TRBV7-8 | TGTGCCAGCAGCTCCCCCCGGGGAGGTAGGACCTACGAGCAGTACTTC | CASSSPRGGRTYEQYF
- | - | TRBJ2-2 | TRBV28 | TGTGCCAGCAGTTTTCCCCGATCGACGAACACCGGGGAGCCGTTTTTT | CASSFPRSTNTGEPFF
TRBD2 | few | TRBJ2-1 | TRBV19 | TGTGCCAGTAGTTTGGGGACTAGAACGGGCGGTGAGCAGTTCTTC | CASSLGTRTGGEQFF
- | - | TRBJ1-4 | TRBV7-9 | TGTGCCAGCAGCTTAAGCGGTACAACTAATGAAAAACTGTTTTTT | CASSLSGTTNEKLFF
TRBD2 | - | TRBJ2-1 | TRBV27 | TGTGCCAGCAGTTCACTAGCGGGAGGGAGGTACAATGAGCAGTTCTTC | CASSSLAGGRYNEQFF
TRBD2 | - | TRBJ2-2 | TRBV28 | TGTGCCAGCAGTCCCAACGAGGGACTAGCGGGAGGCGGGGAGCTGTTTTTT | CASSPNEGLAGGGELFF
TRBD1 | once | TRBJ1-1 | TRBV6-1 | TGTGCCAGCAAGACAGGGCACACTGAAGCTTTCTTT | CASKTGHTEAFF
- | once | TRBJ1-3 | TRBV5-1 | TGCGCCAGCAGCTTGCGGGGGCAAGCTGGAAACACCATATATTTT | CASSLRGQAGNTIYF
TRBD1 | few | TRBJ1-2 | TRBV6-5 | TGTGCCAGCAGTGAAAGACAGGGTCTGGATGGCTACACCTTC | CASSERQGLDGYTF
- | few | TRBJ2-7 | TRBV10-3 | TGTGCCATCAGCCTCGACAATTACTCCTACGAGCAGTACTTC | CAISLDNYSYEQYF
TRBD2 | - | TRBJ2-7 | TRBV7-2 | TGTGCCAGCAGCTTAGTAGGGACTAGCGACACCGGCGCGTACGAGCAGTACTTC | CASSLVGTSDTGAYEQYF
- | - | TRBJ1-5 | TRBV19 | TGTGCCAGTAGTACCCCCAGGGGCTTAGGTCAGCCCCAGCATTTT | CASSTPRGLGQPQHF
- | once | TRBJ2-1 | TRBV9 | TGTGCCAGCAGCGTAGAGGTCTCGGCTAGCCGTGAGCAGTTCTTC | CASSVEVSASREQFF
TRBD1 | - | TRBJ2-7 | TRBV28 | TGTGCCAGCAGTTCGGGACAGGGAGGCTACGAGCAGTACTTC | CASSSGQGGYEQYF
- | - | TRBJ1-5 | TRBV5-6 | TGTGCCAGCAGCTTGGAGAGGTATCAGCCCCAGCATTTT | CASSLERYQPQHF
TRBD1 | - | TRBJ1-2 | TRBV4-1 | TGCGCCAGCAGCCGGGACAGACAGAGAAACTATGGCTACACCTTC | CASSRDRQRNYGYTF
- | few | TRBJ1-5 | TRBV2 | TGTGCCAGCAGTGAGAGATTGGTTCAACCCCAGCATTTT | CASSERLVQPQHF
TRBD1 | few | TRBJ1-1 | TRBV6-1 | TGTGCCGGAAGGACAGGGGCGAACACTGAAGCTTTCTTT | CAGRTGANTEAFF
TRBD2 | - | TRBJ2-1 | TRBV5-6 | TGTGCCAGCAGCGATAGCGGGAGGTCCTACAATGAGCAGTTCTTC | CASSDSGRSYNEQFF
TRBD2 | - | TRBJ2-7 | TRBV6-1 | TGTGCCAGCAGTCCTAGCGGGATGGGGTACGAGCAGTACTTC | CASSPSGMGYEQYF
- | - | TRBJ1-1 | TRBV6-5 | TGTGCCAGCAGTTACCGCGGCAGAGGGATGAACACTGAAGCTTTCTTT | CASSYRGRGMNTEAFF
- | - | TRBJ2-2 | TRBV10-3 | TGTGCCACCTCGGACGGGGAGAACACCGGGGAGCTGTTTTTT | CATSDGENTGELFF
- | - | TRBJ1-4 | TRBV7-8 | TGTGCCAGCAGCTTGTCTTTCGATCGGGTGACGCGATATGAAAAACTGTTTTTT | CASSLSFDRVTRYEKLFF
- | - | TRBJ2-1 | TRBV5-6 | TGTGCCAGCAGCTGGGGGGGCAGAACCTACAATGAGCAGTTCTTC | CASSWGGRTYNEQFF
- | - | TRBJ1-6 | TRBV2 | TGTGCCAACAGACAGTTTTTAAATTCACCCCTCCACTTT | CANRQFLNSPLHF
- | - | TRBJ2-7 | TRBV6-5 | TGTGCCAGCACACTCGGACTTCCCAAAGAAGAGCAGTACTTC | CASTLGLPKEEQYF
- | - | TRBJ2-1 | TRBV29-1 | TGCAGCGTTGAACGGGATAACAATGAGCAGTTCTTC | CSVERDNNEQFF
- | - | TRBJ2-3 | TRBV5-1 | TGCGCCAGCAGCTTGAGGCAGTCCACAGATACGCAGTATTTT | CASSLRQSTDTQYF
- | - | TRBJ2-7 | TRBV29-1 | TGCAGCGTTGGGGACATGGTCGAGCAGTACTTC | CSVGDMVEQYF
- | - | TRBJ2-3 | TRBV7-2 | TGTGCCAGCAGCTTATGGGGCAGGGTCTCAGATACGCAGTATTTT | CASSLWGRVSDTQYF
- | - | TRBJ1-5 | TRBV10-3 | TGTGCCAGCAGTCCCAGAGGCCAGCCCCAGCATTTT | CASSPRGQPQHF
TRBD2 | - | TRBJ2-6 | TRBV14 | TGTGCCAGCAGCCCCATTCTCCGGACTAGCGGGCACTCTGGGGCCAACGTCCTGACTTTC | CASSPILRTSGHSGANVLTF
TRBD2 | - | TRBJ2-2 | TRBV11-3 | TGTGCCAGCAGCGACAGACTAGCGGGAAACACCGGGGAGCTGTTTTTT | CASSDRLAGNTGELFF
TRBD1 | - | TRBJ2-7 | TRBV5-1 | TGCGCCAGCAGCTTGGCACAGGGGGTATGGGAGCAGTACTTC | CASSLAQGVWEQYF
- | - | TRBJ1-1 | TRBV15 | TGTGCCACCAATCCAGGGTGGAACACTGAAGCTTTCTTT | CATNPGWNTEAFF
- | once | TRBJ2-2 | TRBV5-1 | TGCGCCAGCAGCTTGGGTCAGGGTACGAACACCGGGGAGCTGTTTTTT | CASSLGQGTNTGELFF
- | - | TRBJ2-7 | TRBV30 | TGTGCCTGGTACGACGGGATGGGACACGAGCAGTACTTC | CAWYDGMGHEQYF
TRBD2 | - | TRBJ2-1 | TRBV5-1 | TGCGCCAGCAGCCCAGGGCGGGAGCGGCGTGAGCAGTTCTTC | CASSPGRERREQFF
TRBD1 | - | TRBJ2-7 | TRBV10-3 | TGTGCCATCGGGGGACAGGGGAGCTACGAGCAGTACTTC | CAIGGQGSYEQYF
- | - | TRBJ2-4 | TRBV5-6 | TGTGCCAGCAGCTCCGGACTAAGGGTAAACATTCAGTACTTC | CASSSGLRVNIQYF
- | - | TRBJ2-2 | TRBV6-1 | TGTGCCAGCAGGGAGCGGAACACCGGGGAGCTGTTTTTT | CASRERNTGELFF
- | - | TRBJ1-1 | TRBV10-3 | TGTGCCATCAGAAGGCGGGCCGAGAACACTGAAGCTTTCTTT | CAIRRRAENTEAFF
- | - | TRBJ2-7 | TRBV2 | TGTGCCAGCAGTGATCCCGGGGTCGAGCAGTACTTC | CASSDPGVEQYF
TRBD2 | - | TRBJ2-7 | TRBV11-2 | TGTGCCAGCAGCTCCCGCCGACTAGCGTTCGAGCAGTACTTC | CASSSRRLAFEQYF
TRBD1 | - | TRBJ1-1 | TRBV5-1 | TGCGCCAGCAGCTCTGGGGACAGAGCTGAAGCTTTCTTT | CASSSGDRAEAFF
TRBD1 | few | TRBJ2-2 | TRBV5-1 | TGCGCCAGCACCTTAAACCAACAGGGGAAAACCGGGGAGCTGTTTTTT | CASTLNQQGKTGELFF
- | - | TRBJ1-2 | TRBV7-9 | TGTGCCAGCAGCTTCGACCAGGGTATTAGCTACACCTTC | CASSFDQGISYTF
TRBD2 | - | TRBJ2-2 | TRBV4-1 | TGCGCCAGCAGCCCCCGACTAGCCCCCAACGGGGAGCTGTTTTTT | CASSPRLAPNGELFF
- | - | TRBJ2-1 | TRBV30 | TGTGCCTGGAGTGACCGGAGACCCCGCCCCCGGTTCTTC | CAWSDRRPRPRFF
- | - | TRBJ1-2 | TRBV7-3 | TGTGCCAGCAGCTTAAGAATTGGGCAAGACTATGGCTACACCTTC | CASSLRIGQDYGYTF
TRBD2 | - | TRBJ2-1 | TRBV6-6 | TGTGCCAGCAGTATGAGCGGGAGCTCCTACAATGAGCAGTTCTTC | CASSMSGSSYNEQFF
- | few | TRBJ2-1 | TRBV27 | TGTGCCAGCAGTCATCAGGAGGGTTACAATGAGCAGTTCTTC | CASSHQEGYNEQFF
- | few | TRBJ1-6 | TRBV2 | TGTGCCAGCAACACAGAATATAATTCACCCCTCCACTTT | CASNTEYNSPLHF
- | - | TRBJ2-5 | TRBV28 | TGTGCCAGCAGTTTTCAACTCGGGAGAGGGGAGACCCAGTACTTC | CASSFQLGRGETQYF
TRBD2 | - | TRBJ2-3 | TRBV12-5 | TGTGCTAGTGGTAGCGGGAGTATGGCAGATACGCAGTATTTT | CASGSGSMADTQYF